Below are 30 T cell receptor beta chains sequenced from a single sample in a study of blood T cell repertoires in COVID-19. Libraries were prepared by immunoSEQ multiplex PCR; TCRdb keeps only in-frame clonotypes and omits some of them. The data contain a few hundred thousand clones, approximately 92% of them seen just once; the ten biggest clones take up 1.1%. The material sequenced was PBMCs or T cells enriched from blood (not recorded which). The receptors originated from a man between 25 and 39 years old who had recovered from COVID-19.

J is TRBJ2-3 and V is TRBV20-1; D ambiguous. The CDR3 spans 11 residues. The V end was cut by 5 bases, the J end by 6 bases, with 9 bases between. Germline assignment: CDR1 DFQATT and CDR2 SNEGSKA (reference sequence). CDR3 sequence (DNA): TGCAGTGCTCCGAAGAGCGATACGCAGTATTTT. It yields the protein CSAPKSDTQYF.

Written as DNA, the CDR3 is TGTGCCAGCAGCTTAGGTCCTAGCGGGAGGGCTGAGCAGTACTTC. As protein: CASSLGPSGRAEQYF. This rearrangement joins TRBV7-8 to TRBJ2-7; 12 nucleotides agree with TRBD2. CDR1 and CDR2 from the germline V gene are SGHVS and FQNEAQ. V shed 1 base and J 7 bases; nucleotides not matched to a gene: 5. The CDR3 is 15 residues long.

This CDR3 reads CASSKPLEAFF. The CDR3 DNA reads TGTGCCAGCAGTAAGCCCCTTGAAGCTTTCTTT. This chain joins TRBV12-3 or TRBV12-4 and TRBJ1-1; D uncertain. There are 11 residues in the CDR3. Between the trimmed V and J ends, which lost 5 bases and 7 bases, there was a span of 8 bases.

The V gene is TRBV5-6, the J gene TRBJ1-2, with 7 bases lining up with TRBD1. Germline V gene lookup returns CDR1 SGHDT and CDR2 YYEEEE. V gave up 3 bases and J gave up 3 bases; unmatched junction bases: 14. The CDR3 runs 17 residues. This CDR3 is CASSSRRTGVLHYGYTF. The CDR3 region has the DNA TGTGCCAGCAGCTCCCGTCGGACAGGTGTTCTTCACTATGGCTACACCTTC.

The chain recombines TRBV29-1 with TRBJ2-5; maybe TRBD1 (6 bases). The CDR3 spans 14 residues. The V and J ends lost 7 bases and 1 base respectively, with 16 bases between them. Germline values: CDR1 SQVTM, CDR2 ANQGSEA. CDR3 nucleotides: TGCAGCGGGACAGAACTTAACCTCCAAGAGACCCAGTACTTC. It translates to CSGTELNLQETQYF. The complete variable domain, with remaining parts taken from reference TRBV29-1 and TRBJ2-5, reads SAVISQKPSRDICQRGTSLTIQCQVDSQVTMMFWYRQQPGQSLTLIATANQGSEATYESGFVIDKFPISRPNLTFSTLTVSNMSPEDSSIYLCSGTELNLQETQYFGPGTRLLVL.

The V call is TRBV6-5, the J call TRBJ2-3; the D is unclear. The germline gives CDR1 MNHEY, CDR2 SVGAGI. Trimming cost V 0 bases and J 0 bases, with 10 bases left between them. This CDR3 spans 16 amino acids. The DNA for the CDR3 is TGTGCCAGCAGTTACTCTTTCCTCTCTAGCACAGATACGCAGTATTTT. Its translation is CASSYSFLSSTDTQYF.

V usage is TRBV10-3 and J usage is TRBJ1-4; D possibly corresponds to TRBD1 (5 bases). V dropped 4 bases and J dropped 7 bases, with 10 bases sitting between them. The CDR3 covers 13 residues. From germline, CDR1 is ENHRY and CDR2 SYGVKD. The CDR3: CAISGQRVEKLFF. The CDR3 coding sequence is TGTGCCATCAGTGGACAGAGAGTTGAAAAACTGTTTTTT.

The chain is built from TRBV5-6 and TRBJ2-7, with 11 bases fitting TRBD2. V lost 1 base to trimming and J lost 6 bases; unmatched junction nucleotides: 3. This CDR3 has 14 amino acids. CDR1 SGHDT and CDR2 YYEEEE come from the germline V gene. DNA for the CDR3: TGTGCCAGCAGCTTGTTTAGCGGGAGGGCCGAGCAGTACTTC. Encoded protein: CASSLFSGRAEQYF.

The CDR3 loop is CASSLGAGSSYTF. The CDR3 DNA sequence: TGTGCCAGCAGCTTAGGGGCGGGGAGCAGCTACACCTTC. The V and J genes are TRBV7-9 and TRBJ1-2; D call uncertain. V was trimmed by 1 base and J by 9 bases, leaving 12 bases between them. The CDR3 length is 13 residues. The V gene's germline CDR1 is SEHNR and CDR2 FQNEAQ (reference sequence).

This chain uses TRBV21-1 with TRBJ1-5; the DNA was not compared with TRBD1, the D call given in the table. TRBV21-1 is an annotated pseudogene. CDR3 length: 17 residues. CDR3 amino acids: CASSRDRGTVRDQPQHF. CDR3 DNA sequence: TGTGCCAGCAGCCGGGACAGGGGAACGGTTAGGGATCAGCCCCAGCATTTT.

The chain combines TRBV29-1 with TRBJ1-1; D gene unclear. Germline assignment: CDR1 SQVTM and CDR2 ANQGSEA. This CDR3 comprises 11 residues. V was trimmed by 7 bases and J by 2 bases, leaving 8 bases between them. For the CDR3, the DNA is TGCAGCGCGTGTATTAACACTGAAGCTTTCTTT. Protein product: CSACINTEAFF.

The rearrangement joins TRBV30 to TRBJ1-2; D not certain. Trimming stripped 2 bases from V and 8 bases from J, with 12 bases between. The CDR3 extends over 12 amino acids. In germline, CDR1 is GTSNPN, CDR2 SVGIG (reference sequence). The CDR3 bases are TGTGCCTGGAGTCCGGACTGGTTGGGCTACACCTTC. This gives the protein CAWSPDWLGYTF. The full variable domain, with the rest looked up from reference TRBV30 and TRBJ1-2, is SQTIHQWPATLVQPVGSPLSLECTVEGTSNPNLYWYRQAAGRGLQLLFYSVGIGQISSEVPQNLSASRPQDRQFILSSKKLLLSDSGFYLCAWSPDWLGYTFGSGTRLTVV.

The V call is TRBV2, the J call TRBJ2-3; tentative D call: TRBD2 (6 bases). Trimming left V 6 bases short and J 3 bases short, with 19 bases between. The CDR3 has 16 residues. Germline CDR1 reads SNHLY; CDR2 reads FYNNEI. CDR3 sequence: CASSPPRLAMTDTQYF. CDR3 DNA sequence: TGTGCCAGCAGCCCCCCTCGGCTAGCGATGACAGATACGCAGTATTTT.

The rearrangement links TRBV5-1 to TRBJ2-2; tentatively, D is TRBD1 (5 bases). Germline V gene lookup returns CDR1 SGHRS and CDR2 YFSETQ. This CDR3 is built from 19 residues. Between the trimmed V and J ends, which lost 1 base and 2 bases, there was a span of 21 bases. The CDR3, as DNA: TGCGCCAGCAGCTTGTACCCTTTGACAGCCATAGCCAACACCGGGGAGCTGTTTTTT. Encoded protein: CASSLYPLTAIANTGELFF.

The genes are TRBV10-3 and TRBJ1-6; no reliable D call. The germline CDR1 and CDR2 sequences are ENHRY and SYGVKD. Trimming removed 6 bases from V and 0 bases from J, with 9 bases in between. This CDR3 region has 15 residues. The CDR3 sequence is CAISDWSSYNSPLHF. The DNA of the CDR3 is TGTGCCATCAGCGACTGGAGCTCCTATAATTCACCCCTCCACTTT.

This rearrangement joins TRBV5-4 to TRBJ2-5; tentatively, D is TRBD2 (5 bases). V lost 4 bases to trimming and J lost 5 bases, with 15 bases between them. The V gene's germline CDR1 is SGHNT and CDR2 YYREEE (reference sequence). This CDR3 region has 14 residues. The CDR3 DNA sequence: TGTGCCAGCAGCCCCTTTGTGGGAGACGAGACCCAGTACTTC. Encoded protein: CASSPFVGDETQYF.

This clone was seen more than once but under ten times. The J gene is TRBJ2-7, the V gene TRBV7-9; 9 bases line up with TRBD1. The CDR3 is 14 amino acids. Looked up from germline, CDR1 is SEHNR and CDR2 is FQNEAQ (reference sequence). J was trimmed by 9 bases and V by 5 bases; bases with no gene match: 11. The CDR3 bases are TGTGCCAGCAGCCCACGGACAGGGGACTGGGTGCAGTACTTC. Protein sequence: CASSPRTGDWVQYF.

Here the CDR3 DNA reads TGTGCCAGCAGCTCAACTAGAGCGGGCGGGGAGCTGTTTTTT. Residues: CASSSTRAGGELFF. The chain carries TRBV7-9 and TRBJ2-2, with D perhaps matching TRBD2 (6 bases). From germline, CDR1 is SEHNR and CDR2 FQNEAQ (reference sequence). The CDR3 consists of 14 residues. The ends were cut back, 4 bases at V and 7 bases at J, with 13 bases in the middle.

The CDR3 sequence is CASSRGLASYYEQYF. The CDR3 DNA reads TGCGCCAGCAGCAGAGGACTAGCGTCCTACTACGAGCAGTACTTC. This chain uses TRBV5-1 with TRBJ2-7, with 9 bases aligning to TRBD2. The trim removed 4 bases at V and 3 bases at J, leaving 8 bases unmatched. Germline lookup yields CDR1 SGHRS and CDR2 YFSETQ. This CDR3 spans 15 amino acids. The variable domain in full, completed from reference TRBV5-1 and TRBJ2-7, reads KAGVTQTPRYLIKTRGQQVTLSCSPISGHRSVSWYQQTPGQGLQFLFEYFSETQRNKGNFPGRFSGRQFSNSRSEMNVSTLELGDSALYLCASSRGLASYYEQYFGPGTRLTVT.

The chain combines TRBV7-9 with TRBJ2-1; 9 nucleotides match TRBD1. The CDR3 loop spans 14 amino acids. Trimming took 4 bases from V and 9 from J; bases not matched to a gene: 7. Germline-derived CDR1 and CDR2 are SEHNR and FQNEAQ (reference sequence). As DNA, the CDR3 is TGTGCCAGCAGCTCCGGGACAGGGTCGGCTGAGCAGTTCTTC. This sequence encodes CASSSGTGSAEQFF.

The rearrangement links TRBV27 to TRBJ1-4; TRBD1 might be the D (5 bases). V lost 5 bases and J lost 0, with 13 bases in between. Germline assignment: CDR1 MNHEY and CDR2 SMNVEV (reference sequence). The CDR3 has 16 residues. The CDR3 region has the DNA TGTGCCAGCAGTGGAACGCGGGACGCAACTAATGAAAAACTGTTTTTT. It encodes CASSGTRDATNEKLFF.

The chain has TRBV19 and TRBJ2-7; 9 bases map to TRBD1. Germline values: CDR1 LNHDA, CDR2 SQIVND (reference sequence). J gave up 8 bases and V 4 bases, and 6 bases lay outside the gene matches. CDR3 size: 13 residues. Here the CDR3 reads CASSTGTGSQQYF. In nucleotides, the CDR3 is TGTGCCAGTAGTACCGGGACAGGGTCCCAGCAGTACTTC. The full variable domain, its missing parts supplied by reference TRBV19 and TRBJ2-7, is DGGITQSPKYLFRKEGQNVTLSCEQNLNHDAMYWYRQDPGQGLRLIYYSQIVNDFQKGDIAEGYSVSREKKESFPLTVTSAQKNPTAFYLCASSTGTGSQQYFGPGTRLTVT.

CDR3 amino acids: CATSRDGGQNHYGYTF. The CDR3 DNA reads as TGTGCCACCAGCAGAGATGGAGGGCAGAATCACTATGGCTACACCTTC. The rearrangement uses TRBV15 and TRBJ1-2; no reliable D call. Trimming stripped 0 bases from V and 3 bases from J, with 14 bases between. The CDR3 runs 16 residues. The germline V gene has CDR1 LNHNV and CDR2 YYDKDF (reference sequence).

The chain links TRBV2 to TRBJ2-7; 10 positions agree with TRBD2. V lost 7 bases and J lost 10; bases outside the gene matches: 10. Germline values: CDR1 SNHLY, CDR2 FYNNEI. The CDR3 is made up of 13 amino acids. For the CDR3, the DNA is TGTGCCAGCATCGCTAGCGGGAGTCACCCCCAGTACTTC. As protein: CASIASGSHPQYF.

The gene calls are TRBV18 and TRBJ2-3, with 14 nucleotides matching TRBD2. This CDR3 has 18 amino acids. The germline CDR1 and CDR2 sequences are KGHSH and LQKENI. V shed 0 bases and J 4 bases; nucleotides not matched to a gene: 6. CDR3 in amino acids: CASSPPNLGLAGADTQYF. As DNA, the CDR3 is TGTGCCAGCTCACCACCGAACTTGGGACTAGCGGGAGCAGATACGCAGTATTTT.

CDR3 sequence (DNA): TGCAGCGTTGAAGTTGCGGGAGAGTTCTTC. Translating gives CSVEVAGEFF. The genes are TRBV29-1 and TRBJ2-1; 7 positions agree with TRBD2. V dropped 1 base and J dropped 14; count of bases not matched to a gene: 2. The CDR3 consists of 10 residues. Germline CDR1 and CDR2: SQVTM and ANQGSEA.

The rearrangement joins TRBV21-1 to TRBJ1-5; TRBD1, the table's D call, was not compared with the DNA. TRBV21-1 is annotated as a pseudogene. CDR3 length equals 15 residues. The CDR3 DNA is TGTGCCAGCAGCAAGTTGAACAGCACCAATCAGCCCCAGCATTTT. It is translated as CASSKLNSTNQPQHF.

This sequence joins TRBV5-1 and TRBJ2-3; possible D gene TRBD2, 5 bases. Deletions cut 3 bases from V and 0 bases from J, with 20 bases between. The CDR3 has 18 amino acids. Germline V gene sequence: CDR1 SGHRS, CDR2 YFSETQ. DNA of the CDR3: TGCGCCAGCAGCTCCCCCCGGGGTGTCTTATCTAGCACAGATACGCAGTATTTT. It codes for CASSSPRGVLSSTDTQYF.

This clone was detected once. The V call is TRBV3-1 (or the pseudogene TRBV3-2), the J call TRBJ2-7; D possibly corresponds to TRBD2 (5 bases). V was shortened by 1 base and J by 5 bases, with 9 bases between the two germline ends. Germline V gives CDR1 LGHDT, CDR2 YNNKEL (reference sequence). This CDR3 has 13 amino acids. CDR3 residues: CASSQVFGNEQYF. The CDR3 DNA reads TGTGCCAGCAGCCAAGTTTTCGGGAACGAGCAGTACTTC.

This chain uses TRBV7-9 with TRBJ2-1; TRBD2 matches 7 bases. Trimming removed 4 bases from V and 5 bases from J; junction bases left unmatched: 8. The CDR3 has 15 residues. Germline assignment: CDR1 SEHNR and CDR2 FQNEAQ (reference sequence). In DNA, the CDR3 is TGTGCCAGCAGCTCCACCGGGACTACAAACAATGAGCAGTTCTTC. This codes for CASSSTGTTNNEQFF.